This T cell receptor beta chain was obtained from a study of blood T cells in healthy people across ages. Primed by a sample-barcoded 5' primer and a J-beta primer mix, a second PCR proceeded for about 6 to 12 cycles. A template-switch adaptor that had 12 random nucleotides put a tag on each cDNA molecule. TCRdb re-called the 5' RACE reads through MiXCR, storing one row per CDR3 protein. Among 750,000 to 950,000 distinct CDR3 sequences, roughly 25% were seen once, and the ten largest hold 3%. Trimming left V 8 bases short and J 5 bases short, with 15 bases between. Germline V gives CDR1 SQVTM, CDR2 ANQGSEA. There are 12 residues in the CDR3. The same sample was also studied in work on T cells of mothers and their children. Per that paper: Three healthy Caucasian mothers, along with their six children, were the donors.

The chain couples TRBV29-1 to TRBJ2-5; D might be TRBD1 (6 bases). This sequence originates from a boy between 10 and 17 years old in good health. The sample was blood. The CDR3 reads CSLTTGVETQYF. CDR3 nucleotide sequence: TGCAGCCTAACGACAGGCGTCGAGACCCAGTACTTC.